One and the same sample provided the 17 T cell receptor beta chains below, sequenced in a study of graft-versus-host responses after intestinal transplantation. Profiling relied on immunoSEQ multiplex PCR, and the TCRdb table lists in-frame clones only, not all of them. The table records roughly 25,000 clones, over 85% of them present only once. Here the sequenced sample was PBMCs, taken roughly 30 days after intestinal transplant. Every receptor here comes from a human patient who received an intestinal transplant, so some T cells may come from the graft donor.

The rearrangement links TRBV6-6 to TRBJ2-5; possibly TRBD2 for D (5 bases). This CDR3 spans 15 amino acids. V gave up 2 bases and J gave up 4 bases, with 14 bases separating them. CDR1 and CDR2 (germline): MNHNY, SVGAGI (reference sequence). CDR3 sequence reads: CASSYEGLSGETQYF. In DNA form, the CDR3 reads TGTGCCAGCAGTTACGAGGGTTTATCGGGAGAGACCCAGTACTTC.

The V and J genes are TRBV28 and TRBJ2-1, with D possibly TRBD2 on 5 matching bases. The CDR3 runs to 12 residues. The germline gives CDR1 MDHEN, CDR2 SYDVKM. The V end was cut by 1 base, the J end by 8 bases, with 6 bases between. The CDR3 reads CASSLSGYEQFF. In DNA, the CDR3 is TGTGCCAGCAGTTTATCGGGGTATGAGCAGTTCTTC.

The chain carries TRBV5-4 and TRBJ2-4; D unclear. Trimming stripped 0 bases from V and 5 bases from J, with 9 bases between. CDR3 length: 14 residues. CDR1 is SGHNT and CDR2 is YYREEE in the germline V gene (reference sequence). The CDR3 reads CASSLGPYQNIQYF. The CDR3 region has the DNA TGTGCCAGCAGCTTGGGTCCATATCAAAACATTCAGTACTTC.

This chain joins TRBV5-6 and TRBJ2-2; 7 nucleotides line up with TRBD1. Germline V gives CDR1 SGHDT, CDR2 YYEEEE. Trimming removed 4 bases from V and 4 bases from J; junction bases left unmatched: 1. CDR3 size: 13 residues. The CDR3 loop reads CASSAGGTGELFF. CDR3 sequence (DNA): TGTGCCAGCAGCGCAGGGGGCACCGGGGAGCTGTTTTTT.

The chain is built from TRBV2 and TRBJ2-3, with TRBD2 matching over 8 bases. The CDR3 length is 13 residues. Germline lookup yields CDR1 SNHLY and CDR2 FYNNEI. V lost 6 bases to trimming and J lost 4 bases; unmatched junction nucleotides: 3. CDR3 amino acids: CASRGLGSDTQYF. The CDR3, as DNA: TGTGCCAGCAGGGGACTAGGATCAGATACGCAGTATTTT.

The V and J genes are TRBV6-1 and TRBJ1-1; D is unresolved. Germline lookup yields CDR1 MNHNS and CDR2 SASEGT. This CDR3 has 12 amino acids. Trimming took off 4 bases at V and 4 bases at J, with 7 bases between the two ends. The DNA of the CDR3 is TGTGCCAGCAGTGGTCGCCCCACTGAAGCTTTCTTT. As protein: CASSGRPTEAFF.

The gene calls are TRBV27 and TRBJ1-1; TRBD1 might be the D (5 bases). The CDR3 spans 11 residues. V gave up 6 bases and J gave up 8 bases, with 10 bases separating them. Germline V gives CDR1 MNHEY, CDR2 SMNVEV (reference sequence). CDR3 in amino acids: CASRGGPEAFF. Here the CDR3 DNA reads TGTGCCAGCAGGGGGGGTCCCGAAGCTTTCTTT.

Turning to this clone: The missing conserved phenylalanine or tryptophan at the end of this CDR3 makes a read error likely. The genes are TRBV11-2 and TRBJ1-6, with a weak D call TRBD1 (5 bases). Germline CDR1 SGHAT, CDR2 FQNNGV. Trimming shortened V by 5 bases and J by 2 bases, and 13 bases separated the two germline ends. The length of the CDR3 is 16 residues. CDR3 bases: TGTGCCAGCAGCCTCCGACAGTCGACCTATAATTCACCCCTCCACCTT. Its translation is CASSLRQSTYNSPLHL.

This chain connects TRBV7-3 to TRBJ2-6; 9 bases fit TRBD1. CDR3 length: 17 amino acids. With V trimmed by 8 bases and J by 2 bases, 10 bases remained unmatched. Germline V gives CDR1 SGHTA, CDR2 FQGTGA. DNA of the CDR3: TGTGCCAGCGGTCCGGGACAGGGAGGTGCTGGGGCCAACGTCCTGACTTTC. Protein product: CASGPGQGGAGANVLTF. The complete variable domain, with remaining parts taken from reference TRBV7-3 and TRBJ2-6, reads GAGVSQTPSNKVTEKGKYVELRCDPISGHTALYWYRQSLGQGPEFLIYFQGTGAADDSGLPNDRFFAVRPEGSVSTLKIQRTERGDSAVYLCASGPGQGGAGANVLTFGAGSRLTVL.

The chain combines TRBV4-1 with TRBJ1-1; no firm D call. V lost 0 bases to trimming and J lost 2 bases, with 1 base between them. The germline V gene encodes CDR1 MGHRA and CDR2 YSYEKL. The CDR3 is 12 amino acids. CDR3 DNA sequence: TGCGCCAGCAGCCAAGATAACACTGAAGCTTTCTTT. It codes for CASSQDNTEAFF.

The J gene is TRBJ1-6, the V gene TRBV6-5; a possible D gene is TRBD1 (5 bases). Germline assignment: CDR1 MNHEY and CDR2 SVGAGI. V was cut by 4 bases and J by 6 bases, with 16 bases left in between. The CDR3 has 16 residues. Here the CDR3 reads CASSSGRGVGNSPLHF. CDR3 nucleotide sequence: TGTGCCAGCAGTTCGGGGAGGGGAGTCGGTAATTCACCCCTCCACTTT.

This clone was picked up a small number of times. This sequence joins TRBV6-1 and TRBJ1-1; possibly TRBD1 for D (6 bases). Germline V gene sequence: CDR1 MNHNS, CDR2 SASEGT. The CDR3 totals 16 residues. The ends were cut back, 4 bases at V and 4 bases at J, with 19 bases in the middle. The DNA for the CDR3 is TGTGCCAGCAGTGTAGGGGGGCGCTTCATAGGCACTGAAGCTTTCTTT. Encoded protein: CASSVGGRFIGTEAFF.

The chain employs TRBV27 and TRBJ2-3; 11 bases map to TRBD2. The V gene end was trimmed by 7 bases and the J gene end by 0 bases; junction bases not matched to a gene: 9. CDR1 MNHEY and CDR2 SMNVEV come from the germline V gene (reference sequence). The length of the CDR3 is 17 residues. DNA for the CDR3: TGTGCCAGCACCCGGCCGACTAGCGGGGATAGCACAGATACGCAGTATTTT. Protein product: CASTRPTSGDSTDTQYF.

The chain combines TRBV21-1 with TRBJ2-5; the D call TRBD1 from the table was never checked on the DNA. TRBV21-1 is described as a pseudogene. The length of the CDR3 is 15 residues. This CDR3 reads CASSKARGQGETQYF. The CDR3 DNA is TGTGCCAGCAGCAAAGCGCGAGGACAGGGAGAGACCCAGTACTTC.

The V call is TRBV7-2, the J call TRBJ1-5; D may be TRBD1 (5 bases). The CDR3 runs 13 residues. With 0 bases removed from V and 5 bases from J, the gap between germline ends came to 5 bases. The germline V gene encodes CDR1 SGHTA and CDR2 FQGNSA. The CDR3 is CASSLARDQPQHF. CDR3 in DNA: TGTGCCAGCAGCTTAGCCAGGGATCAGCCCCAGCATTTT.

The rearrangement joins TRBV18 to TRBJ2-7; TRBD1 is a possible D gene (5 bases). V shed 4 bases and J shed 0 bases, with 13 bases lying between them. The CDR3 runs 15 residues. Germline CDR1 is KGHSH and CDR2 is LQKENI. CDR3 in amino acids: CASSLLQGSSYEQYF. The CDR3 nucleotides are TGTGCCAGCTCACTTCTCCAGGGAAGCTCCTACGAGCAGTACTTC.

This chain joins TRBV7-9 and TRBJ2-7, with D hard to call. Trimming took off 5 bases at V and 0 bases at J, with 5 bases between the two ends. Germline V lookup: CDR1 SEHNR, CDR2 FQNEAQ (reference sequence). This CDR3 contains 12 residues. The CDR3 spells CASSARSYEQYF. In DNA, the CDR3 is TGTGCCAGCAGCGCACGCTCCTACGAGCAGTACTTC.